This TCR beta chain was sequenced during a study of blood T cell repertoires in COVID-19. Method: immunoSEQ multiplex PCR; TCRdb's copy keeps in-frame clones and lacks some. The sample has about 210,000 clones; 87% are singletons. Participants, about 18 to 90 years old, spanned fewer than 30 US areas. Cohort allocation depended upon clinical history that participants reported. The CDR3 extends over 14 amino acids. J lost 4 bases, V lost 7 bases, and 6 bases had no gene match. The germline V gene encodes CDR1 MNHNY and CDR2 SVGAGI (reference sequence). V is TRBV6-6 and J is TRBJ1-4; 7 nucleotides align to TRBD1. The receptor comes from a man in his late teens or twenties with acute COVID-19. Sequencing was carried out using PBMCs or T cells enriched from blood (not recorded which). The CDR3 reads CASTLGGHNEKLFF. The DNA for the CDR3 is TGTGCCAGCACCCTAGGGGGCCATAATGAAAAACTGTTTTTT.